The rows below give T cell receptor beta chains drawn from one sample of a study of blood T cell repertoires in COVID-19. Clones were read by immunoSEQ multiplex PCR, and TCRdb kept only the in-frame ones, dropping some. The sample contains around 220,000 clones, roughly 80% of which appear only once. The sequencing input was peripheral blood. Receptors were obtained from a woman of 80 years or more with COVID-19, enrolled during active disease. Both conserved end residues are part of each CDR3. The order of the fields is V gene, clone size, J gene, D gene, CDR3 DNA, CDR3 protein. A D gene is named only where the DNA matches it firmly. Some rows have no size entry. The others give once, few or many, or a class for an expanded clone.

>TRBV9|.|TRBJ1-1|.
TGTGCCAGCAGCCCCCCCAACAGGGTAGAGGCTGAAGCTTTCTTT
CASSPPNRVEAEAFF
>TRBV5-4|.|TRBJ2-7|TRBD2
TGTGCCAGCAAGCAAGATAGCGGGACGCGCGAGCAGTACTTC
CASKQDSGTREQYF
>TRBV7-2|once|TRBJ2-5|.
TGTGCCAGCAGCTTAACCAGACTGGAGACCCAGTACTTC
CASSLTRLETQYF
>TRBV18|.|TRBJ2-2|.
TGTGCCAGCTCACCAGCGCTAGCAGGCACCGGGGAGCTGTTTTTT
CASSPALAGTGELFF
>TRBV6-5|.|TRBJ2-7|.
TGTGCCAGCGGGGCTAAGGTACCCCCGTACGAGCAGTACTTC
CASGAKVPPYEQYF
>TRBV3-1/TRBV3-2|.|TRBJ2-2|TRBD2
TGTGCCAGCAGCCAAGATAGAGGACTAGCGGGAGCGGGGAACACCGGGGAGCTGTTTTTT
CASSQDRGLAGAGNTGELFF
>TRBV28|.|TRBJ2-7|TRBD2
TGTGCCAGCACCGGGACTACCTCCTACGAGCAGTACTTC
CASTGTTSYEQYF
>TRBV7-3|.|TRBJ1-2|TRBD1
TGTGCCAGCAGCCCCGACAGGGGACGTGGCTACACCTTC
CASSPDRGRGYTF
>TRBV28|.|TRBJ2-3|TRBD2
TGTGCCAGCAGGCTAGCGGGCAGGGATACGCAGTATTTT
CASRLAGRDTQYF
>TRBV4-1|few|TRBJ2-2|.
TGCGCCAGCAGCCGAGTAGGCTACATCGGGGGGGAGCTGTTTTTT
CASSRVGYIGGELFF
>TRBV5-6|few|TRBJ2-7|.
TGTGCCAGCAGCTTACTCGGGACTTCATCTTACGAGCAGTACTTC
CASSLLGTSSYEQYF
>TRBV24-1|.|TRBJ2-1|.
TGTGCCACCAGTTCATCTTCCGGGGGCTCCTACAATGAGCAGTTCTTC
CATSSSSGGSYNEQFF
>TRBV5-8|.|TRBJ2-3|TRBD1
TGTGCCAGCAGCTTGGGTCGGGACAGGGTCACAGATACGCAGTATTTT
CASSLGRDRVTDTQYF
>TRBV6-4|.|TRBJ2-3|TRBD2
TGTGCCAGCAGTGAAGGAGCGGGGGCCACCACAGATACGCAGTATTTT
CASSEGAGATTDTQYF
>TRBV5-1|.|TRBJ2-2|.
TGCGCCAGCAGGGTGCGGTTCGCCGGGGAGCTGTTTTTT
CASRVRFAGELFF
>TRBV11-3|.|TRBJ2-3|TRBD2
TGTGCCAGCAGCTTGACTAGCTCGGATACGCAGTATTTT
CASSLTSSDTQYF
>TRBV3-1/TRBV3-2|.|TRBJ1-5|.
TGTGCCAGCAGCCAGTCCAGGTCTCAGCCCCAGCATTTT
CASSQSRSQPQHF
>TRBV24-1|.|TRBJ1-2|.
TGTGCCACCAGTGATTCAGGAGGGGTTAACTATGGCTACACCTTC
CATSDSGGVNYGYTF
>TRBV28|.|TRBJ1-4|.
TGTGCCAGCAGTCAACCCGGAAAACTGTTTTTT
CASSQPGKLFF
>TRBV6-6|.|TRBJ2-5|.
TGTGCCAGCAGCTTAGAGACCCAGTACTTC
CASSLETQYF
>TRBV18|.|TRBJ2-3|TRBD2
TGTGCCAGCTCAAAATTGTCGACTAGCGGGAAGTCAGATACGCAGTATTTT
CASSKLSTSGKSDTQYF
>TRBV2|.|TRBJ1-1|TRBD1
TGTGCCAGCACCCAGGGGCTACAGGGGAAGAACACTGAAGCTTTCTTT
CASTQGLQGKNTEAFF